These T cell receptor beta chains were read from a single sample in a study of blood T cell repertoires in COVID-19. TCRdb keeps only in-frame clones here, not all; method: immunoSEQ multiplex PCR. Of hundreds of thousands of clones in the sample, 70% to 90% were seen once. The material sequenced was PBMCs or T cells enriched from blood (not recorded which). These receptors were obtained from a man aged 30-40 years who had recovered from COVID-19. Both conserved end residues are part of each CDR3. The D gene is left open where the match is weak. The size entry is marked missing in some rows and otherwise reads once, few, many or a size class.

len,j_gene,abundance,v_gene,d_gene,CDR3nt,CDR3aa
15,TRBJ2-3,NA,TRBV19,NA,TGTGCCAGTAGTATTAAGGTGCTAGCAGGAGATACGCAGTATTTT,CASSIKVLAGDTQYF
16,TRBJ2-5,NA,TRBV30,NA,TGTGCCTGGAGAGCATTTGACCGGGGGTACCAAGAGACCCAGTACTTC,CAWRAFDRGYQETQYF
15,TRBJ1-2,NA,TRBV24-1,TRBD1,TGTGCCACCAGTGATGGGGGGGACAGGGAAGGAGGCTACACCTTC,CATSDGGDREGGYTF
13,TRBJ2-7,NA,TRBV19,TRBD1,TGTGCCAGTAGGGCCGGACAGGAATACGAGCAGTACTTC,CASRAGQEYEQYF
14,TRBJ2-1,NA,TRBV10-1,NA,TGCGCCAGCAGTGAGGAGGAAACCTACAATGAGCAGTTCTTC,CASSEEETYNEQFF
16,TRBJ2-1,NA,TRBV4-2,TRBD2,TGTGCCAGCAGCCAATCGAGCGGGAGCTCCTACAATGAGCAGTTCTTC,CASSQSSGSSYNEQFF
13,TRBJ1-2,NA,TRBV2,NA,TGTGCCAGCAGTGGGACAGCTTCCTGGGGCTACACCTTC,CASSGTASWGYTF
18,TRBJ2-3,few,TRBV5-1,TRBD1,TGCGCCAGCAGCTTGGTGGGGCGACAGGGACCTAGCACAGATACGCAGTATTTT,CASSLVGRQGPSTDTQYF
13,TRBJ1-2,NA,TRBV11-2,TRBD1,TGTGCCAGCAGCCCTGACAGGGACTATGGCTACACCTTC,CASSPDRDYGYTF
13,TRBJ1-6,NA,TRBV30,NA,TGTGCCTGGAGTGTGGGAGTTAATTCACCCCTCCACTTT,CAWSVGVNSPLHF
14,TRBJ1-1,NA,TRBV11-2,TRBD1,TGTGCCAGCAGCCCAGGGACAGGGGGCGGTGAAGCTTTCTTT,CASSPGTGGGEAFF
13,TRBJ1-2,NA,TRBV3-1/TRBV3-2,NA,TGTGCCAGCAGCCAAGACGGGAATAATGGCTACACCTTC,CASSQDGNNGYTF
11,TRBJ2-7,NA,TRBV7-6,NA,TGTGCCAGCAGCTTAGGTCGCGAGCAGTACTTC,CASSLGREQYF
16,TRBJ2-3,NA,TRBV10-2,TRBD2,TGCGCCAGCAGTGACGTCGGCGGGGGGGACACAGATACGCAGTATTTT,CASSDVGGGDTDTQYF
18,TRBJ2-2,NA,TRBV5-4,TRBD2,TGTGCCAGCAGCCCGGGACTAGCGGGAAGCGCGAACACCGGGGAGCTGTTTTTT,CASSPGLAGSANTGELFF
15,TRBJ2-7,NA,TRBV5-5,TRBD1,TGTGCCAGCAGCGCGGTAAACAGGGGGCTTGACGAGCAGTACTTC,CASSAVNRGLDEQYF
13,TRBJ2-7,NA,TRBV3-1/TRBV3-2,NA,TGTGCCAGCAGTCCGGGTAGCTCCTACGAGCAGTACTTC,CASSPGSSYEQYF
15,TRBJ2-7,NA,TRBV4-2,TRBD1,TGTGCCAGCAGCCATAACAGGGGGCAGTCCTACGAGCAGTACTTC,CASSHNRGQSYEQYF
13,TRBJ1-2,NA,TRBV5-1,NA,TGCGCCAGCAGGTCGACAGATAACTATGGCTACACCTTC,CASRSTDNYGYTF
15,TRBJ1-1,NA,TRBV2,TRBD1,TGTGCCAGCAGTGTCGACCTTGGACAGGGGCGGGAAGCTTTCTTT,CASSVDLGQGREAFF
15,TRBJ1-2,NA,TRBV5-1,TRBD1,TGCGCCAGCAGCTCGAACCCGGGGACAGGGGACGGCTACACCTTC,CASSSNPGTGDGYTF
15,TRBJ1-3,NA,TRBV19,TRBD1,TGTGCCAGTAACCCGACAGGGTCCGATGGAAACACCATATATTTT,CASNPTGSDGNTIYF
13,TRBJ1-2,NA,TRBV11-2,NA,TGTGCCAGCAGCTTTGACAGAAACTATGGCTACACCTTC,CASSFDRNYGYTF
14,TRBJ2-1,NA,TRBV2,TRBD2,TGTGCCACCCGTACTAGCGGGGGGGGGAGTGAGCAGTTCTTC,CATRTSGGGSEQFF
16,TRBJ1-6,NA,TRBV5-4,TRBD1,TGTGCCACCCGACACGCGACAGGGGGCTCTTATTCACCCCTCCACTTT,CATRHATGGSYSPLHF
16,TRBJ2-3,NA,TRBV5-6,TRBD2,TGTGCCAGCAGCTTCCCCGACCTAGCGGGGCCAGATACGCAGTATTTT,CASSFPDLAGPDTQYF
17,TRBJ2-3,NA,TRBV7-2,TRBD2,TGTGCCAGCAGCTTACCCCCGACTAGCGGTCTGTCAGATACGCAGTATTTT,CASSLPPTSGLSDTQYF
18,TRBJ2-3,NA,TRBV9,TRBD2,TGTGCCAGCAGCGTAGCTGGGGTAGCGGGGGGGCCGGGCGATACGCAGTATTTT,CASSVAGVAGGPGDTQYF
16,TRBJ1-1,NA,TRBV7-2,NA,TGTGCCAGCAGCAAAACCCGACGGGGGGGAAACACTGAAGCTTTCTTT,CASSKTRRGGNTEAFF
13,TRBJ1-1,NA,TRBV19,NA,TGTGCCAGCGCCGACGTAGGGGCCACTGAAGCTTTCTTT,CASADVGATEAFF
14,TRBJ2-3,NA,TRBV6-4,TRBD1,TGTGCCAGCAGCGAAACAGGGGACACAGATACGCAGTATTTT,CASSETGDTDTQYF
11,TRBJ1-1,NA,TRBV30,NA,TGTGCCTGGATTGGGCTTAGGGAAGCTTTCTTT,CAWIGLREAFF
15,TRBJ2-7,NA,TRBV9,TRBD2,TGTGCCAGCAGCGTAGGCGGACTAGCGCATCACGAGCAGTACTTC,CASSVGGLAHHEQYF
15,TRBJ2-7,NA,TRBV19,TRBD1,TGTGCCAGTACGAGCGCCGGGACAGGGGCATCCGAGCAGTACTTC,CASTSAGTGASEQYF
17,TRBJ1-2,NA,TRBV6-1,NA,TGTGCCAGCAGTGAAGCAACCGGGATGGCAGATAACTATGGCTACACCTTC,CASSEATGMADNYGYTF
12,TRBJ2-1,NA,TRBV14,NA,TGTGCCAGCAGTCCAGGGTATTATGAGCAGTTCTTC,CASSPGYYEQFF
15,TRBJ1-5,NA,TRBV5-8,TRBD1,TGTGCCAGCAGACTCGGGACAGATCGAACCCAGCCCCAGCATTTT,CASRLGTDRTQPQHF
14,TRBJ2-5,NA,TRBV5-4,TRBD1,TGTGCCAGCAGCTTGGGACAGGGGGCAGAGACCCAGTACTTC,CASSLGQGAETQYF
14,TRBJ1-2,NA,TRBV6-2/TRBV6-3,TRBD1,TGTGCCAGCAGTAACTGGACAGGGCGCTATGGCTACACCTTC,CASSNWTGRYGYTF
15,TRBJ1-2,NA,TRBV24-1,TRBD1,TGTGCCACCAGTGACTCGACAGGGGTTAACTATGGCTACACCTTC,CATSDSTGVNYGYTF
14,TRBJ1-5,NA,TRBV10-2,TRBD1,TGCGCCAGCGGGACAGGGGCGGAGGTTCAGCCCCAGCATTTT,CASGTGAEVQPQHF
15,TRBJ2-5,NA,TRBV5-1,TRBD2,TGCGCCAGCAGCTTGCGGGGGGGGCCCTCGGAGACCCAGTACTTC,CASSLRGGPSETQYF
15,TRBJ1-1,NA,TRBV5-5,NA,TGTGCCAGCAGCCCACTGTTGGGGGAGGATTCTGAAGCTTTCTTT,CASSPLLGEDSEAFF
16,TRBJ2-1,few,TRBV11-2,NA,TGTGCCAGCAGCTTAGGATTGGGAGGGGGCTACAATGAGCAGTTCTTC,CASSLGLGGGYNEQFF
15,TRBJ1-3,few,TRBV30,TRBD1,TGTGCCTGGAGAGGACCAGGGGGAGGTGGAAACACCATATATTTT,CAWRGPGGGGNTIYF
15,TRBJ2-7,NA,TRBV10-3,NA,TGTGCCTCCTCACCCCAGGGGACCCTCTCCTACGAGCAGTACTTC,CASSPQGTLSYEQYF
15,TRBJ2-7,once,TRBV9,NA,TGTGCCAGCAGCCCGTCGAGGTTCTCGGTCTACGAGCAGTACTTC,CASSPSRFSVYEQYF
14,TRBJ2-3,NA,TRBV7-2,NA,TGTGCCAGCAGGGTGGGGGGGCACGGAGATACGCAGTATTTT,CASRVGGHGDTQYF
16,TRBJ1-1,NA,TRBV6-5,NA,TGTGCCAGCAGTTACATATACCAGTACATGAACACTGAAGCTTTCTTT,CASSYIYQYMNTEAFF
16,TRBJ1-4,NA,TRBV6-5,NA,TGTGCCAGCAGTTACTCGAAAGGGGTGGCTAATGAAAAACTGTTTTTT,CASSYSKGVANEKLFF
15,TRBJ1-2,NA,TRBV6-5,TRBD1,TGTGCCAGCAAACCGGGACAGGGGAATAACTATGGCTACACCTTC,CASKPGQGNNYGYTF
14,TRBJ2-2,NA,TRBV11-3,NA,TGTGCCAGCAGCTTAAGGGGATATGCCGGGGAGCTGTTTTTT,CASSLRGYAGELFF
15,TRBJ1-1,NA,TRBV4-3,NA,TGCGCCAGCAGCCAAGAGCGGGGTTCCCGCACTGAAGCTTTCTTT,CASSQERGSRTEAFF
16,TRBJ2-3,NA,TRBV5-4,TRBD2,TGTGCCAGCAGCATCGACCTAGCGGGAGGCACAGATACGCAGTATTTT,CASSIDLAGGTDTQYF
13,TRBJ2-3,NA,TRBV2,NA,TGTGCCTATCGAAGGGGTAGCACAGATACGCAGTATTTT,CAYRRGSTDTQYF